This section outlines one T cell receptor (beta chain) sequence together with its context. Its antigen remains unidentified. Per-nucleotide qualities are absent, and no much larger clonotype sits a single base away. The data were obtained in a study of T cells in Graves' hyperthyroidism and ophthalmopathy (dated by TCRdb to between 2019 and 2020). Some background on the complete study: Peripheral blood samples were taken at initial diagnosis, before any treatment was given. TCR Vbeta CDR3 sequencing of 120 to 150 peripheral blood samples (fewer than 45 ophthalmopathy, over 70 hyperthyroidism and roughly 17 progressor patients) is reported in the paper. After blood sampling, hyperthyroidism patients were treated with methimazole at a starting dose of 30 mg daily, and ophthalmopathy patients were treated with high-dose intravenous methylprednisolone. Thyroid tissue and blood T-cell repertoires from six or seven Graves' hyperthyroidism patients were also compared in the study. Prospective prediction of ophthalmopathy was tested in an independent validation cohort of some 19 hyperthyroidism patients and 15 to 17 patients who later progressed to ophthalmopathy. The roughly 100 discovery patients were randomly divided into training and test sets at a 7:3 ratio. To identify TCR V-J signatures that set the groups apart, the researchers used a discovery cohort of 90 to 100 patients, made up of 40 to 45 with Graves' ophthalmopathy and 57 with stable Graves' hyperthyroidism. Study-wide conclusions, independent of this receptor: Sample size was not statistically predetermined, and investigators were not blinded to group allocation. In cross-validation, a model built on a 13 V-J signature told ophthalmopathy apart from stable hyperthyroidism with about 90% sensitivity and around 83% specificity, and in testing the same model reached 80%/75%. Most expanded thyroid clonotypes (frequency above 0.001) were also found in blood, which suggests that blood repertoires may mirror thyroid immune responses. During validation, the model predicted progression to ophthalmopathy a median of roughly six months ahead of onset, with around 70% sensitivity and 72% to 80% specificity.

Trimming costs V 0 bases and J 2 bases, and their ends lie 6 bases apart. Including the terminal cysteine and phenylalanine, the CDR3 comprises 13 residues. Only CDR3 DNA remains: 39 bases, in frame from the first base. CDR1 is given as SGHKS and CDR2 as YYEKEE, both from the germline V gene (reference sequence). Graves' hyperthyroidism was defined as stable when no progression to ophthalmopathy occurred over 18 months of follow-up. Hyperthyroidism patients were aged 18 to 65 years and newly diagnosed, with disease duration of less than 2 months. Patients with uncontrolled infections, other autoimmune diseases, pregnancy or lactation were excluded. Diagnoses were established on the basis of clinical symptoms, serum thyroxine and TRAb, thyroid ultrasound, and orbital computed tomography. PBMCs were isolated from 10 ml of fresh peripheral blood by Ficoll-Paque density gradient centrifugation. Total RNA was extracted using Trizol reagent, and RNA quality was assessed on an Agilent 2100 Bioanalyzer.

TCR beta CDR3 regions were amplified from RNA transcripts. A first-round RT-PCR of the TCR CDR3 used the HTBI primer set with the Qiagen OneStep RT-PCR kit. The libraries were constructed in a second round of multiplex PCR and then size-selected and purified. Libraries were sequenced paired-end with 100 bp reads on an Illumina HiSeq2000. Under the source paper's analysis protocol: Raw data were processed with SOAPnuke, discarding reads with adapters, uncalled bases, mean Phred below 15, or no exact constant-primer or identifier match. COPE v1.2.5 was used to merge high-quality paired reads, and clonotypes were defined as unique nucleotide sequences. MiTCR v1.1 was used to align the clonotypes against IMGT TRBV, TRBD and TRBJ reference segments. The analysis included only V-J combinations with a frequency above 0.0001, which together covered 99% to 99.2% of the repertoires. A TCS score was defined as the ratio between F50 (clonal expansion) and ExV (chaos), using BLOSUM62-based TCRdist between CDR3 peptides within each V-J. Welch's t-statistics and random forest reduced 450 to 600 V-J features to 13, which were used in a naive Bayes classifier (R e1071). In TCRdb, the public reads were trimmed at Q25 with fastp and aligned with MiXCR, with productive beta chains retained. Merged by CDR3 protein, the rows form single entries marked with the most common genes and DNA. TCRdb's processing, not the authors' own work, is the source of the V and J calls. The sample profile shows about 620,000 distinct CDR3 sequences; around 15% of them were found once. About 3.8% of the sample lies in the top ten.

Sequencing was done on a sample of blood. The V and J genes are TRBV5-5 and TRBJ2-7; no confident D gene assignment can be made. The receptor was derived from a woman under 40 with Graves' hyperthyroidism. The sequenced DNA is TGTGCCAGCAGCTTGGACACTGCCTACGAGCAGTACTTC. Protein translation: CASSLDTAYEQYF. The full variable domain, completed from the reference TRBV5-5 and TRBJ2-7 proteins outside the CDR3, reads DAGVTQSPTHLIKTRGQQVTLRCSPISGHKSVSWYQQVLGQGPQFIFQYYEKEERGRGNFPDRFSARQFPNYSSELNVNALLLGDSALYLCASSLDTAYEQYFGPGTRLTVT.